Following are 11 T cell receptor beta chains from one sample sequenced in a study of beta chain features in type 1 diabetes. The sequenced template was cDNA made from the entire isolated RNA. The repertoire was sequenced with immunoSEQ multiplex PCR; TCRdb's copy has only in-frame clones and lacks some. The sample lists 120,000 to 150,000 clones, 8.5% to 12% occurring once. The sequencing input was naive CD4+ T cells from blood. The receptors were gathered from a man younger than 30 in good health.

This clone was seen many times. The chain employs TRBV29-1 and TRBJ1-1, with D unclear. This CDR3 contains 13 residues. Trimming took 8 bases from V and 1 from J, leaving 14 bases between them. Germline V gene sequence: CDR1 SQVTM, CDR2 ANQGSEA. Written as DNA, the CDR3 is TGCAGCCTAACGACTGGGAGGAACACTGAAGCTTTCTTT. Protein: CSLTTGRNTEAFF.

This clone was counted ten times or more. The genes are TRBV29-1 and TRBJ2-1; D uncertain. V gave up 6 bases and J gave up 5 bases, with 5 bases separating them. This CDR3 contains 10 residues. The germline gives CDR1 SQVTM, CDR2 ANQGSEA. The CDR3 loop is CSVAHNEQFF. CDR3 in DNA: TGCAGCGTGGCCCACAATGAGCAGTTCTTC.

The table lists this clone with a few counts. The V gene is TRBV7-2, the J gene TRBJ2-1; 10 nucleotides line up with TRBD2. Germline assignment: CDR1 SGHTA and CDR2 FQGNSA. The CDR3 runs to 16 residues. The V and J ends lost 4 bases and 7 bases, in that order; junction bases with no gene match: 10. In nucleotides, the CDR3 is TGTGCCAGCAGCTCATGGTATAGCGGGGGGAGGAATGAGCAGTTCTTC. Its protein product is CASSSWYSGGRNEQFF.

This clone was detected a few times. The same CDR3 also results from other DNA sequences found in this sample. The chain is built from TRBV7-2 and TRBJ2-7; 11 positions agree with TRBD1. J was trimmed by 4 bases and V by 5 bases; bases with no gene match: 4. Germline V lookup: CDR1 SGHTA, CDR2 FQGNSA. There are 14 residues in the CDR3. The CDR3 reads CASSPGQGGYEQYF. CDR3 in DNA: TGTGCCAGCAGCCCGGGACAGGGGGGGTACGAGCAGTACTTC.

This clone was detected only a few times. This sequence joins TRBV6-5 and TRBJ2-3, with unresolved D. Between the trimmed V and J ends, which lost 2 bases and 6 bases, there was a span of 9 bases. The V gene's germline CDR1 is MNHEY and CDR2 SVGAGI. CDR3 size: 13 residues. The DNA for the CDR3 is TGTGCCAGCAGTTACCTAACCCGGGATACGCAGTATTTT. Translating it yields CASSYLTRDTQYF.

This clone was observed a few times. The CDR3 loop is CASSAVRTGDGYTF. CDR3 sequence (DNA): TGTGCCAGCAGCGCCGTGAGGACAGGGGATGGCTACACCTTC. The J gene is TRBJ1-2, the V gene TRBV11-2; 9 bases match TRBD1. V shed 5 bases, J shed 6 bases, and the junction held 7 bases outside the gene matches. This CDR3 comprises 14 residues. Per the germline V gene, CDR1 is SGHAT and CDR2 is FQNNGV. The full variable domain, its missing parts supplied by reference TRBV11-2 and TRBJ1-2, is EAGVAQSPRYKIIEKRQSVAFWCNPISGHATLYWYQQILGQGPKLLIQFQNNGVVDDSQLPKDRFSAERLKGVDSTLKIQPAKLEDSAVYLCASSAVRTGDGYTFGSGTRLTVV.

This clone appeared a few times. The rearrangement uses TRBV6-5 and TRBJ2-3; D possibly corresponds to TRBD1 (5 bases). The V end was cut by 5 bases, the J end by 14 bases, with 20 bases between. CDR3 length: 13 amino acids. CDR1 is MNHEY, CDR2 SVGAGI, per germline. CDR3 sequence: CASSLSGLDLRYF. The CDR3 DNA reads TGTGCCAGCAGTCTCTCAGGGCTCGACCTTAGGTATTTT.

This clone was counted between two and nine times. The rearrangement links TRBV5-1 to TRBJ2-5; 10 nucleotides match TRBD2. The CDR3 has 15 amino acids. The germline V gene encodes CDR1 SGHRS and CDR2 YFSETQ. V gave up 3 bases and J gave up 2 bases; unmatched junction bases: 4. Written as DNA, the CDR3 is TGCGCCAGCAGCTATGCAGCGGGGGGGCAAGAGACCCAGTACTTC. Residues: CASSYAAGGQETQYF.

The chain uses TRBV5-1 and TRBJ2-5; TRBD1 is a possible D gene (7 bases). Germline V CDR1 and CDR2: SGHRS, YFSETQ. There are 15 residues in the CDR3. V was cut by 8 bases and J by 1 base, with 18 bases left in between. The CDR3 region is CASKLGQGGQETQYF. CDR3 nucleotides: TGCGCCAGTAAGCTCGGGCAGGGGGGCCAAGAGACCCAGTACTTC.

This chain connects TRBV28 to TRBJ1-6, with D tentatively TRBD1 (5 bases). CDR1 is MDHEN and CDR2 is SYDVKM in the germline V gene. This CDR3 region has 15 residues. Trimming pared 6 bases from V and 9 bases from J, leaving 18 bases between. CDR3 protein: CASRGGYLGSSPLHF. In DNA, the CDR3 is TGTGCCAGCAGGGGGGGATATTTAGGGAGTTCACCCCTCCACTTT.

This clone was recorded a few times. The rearrangement joins TRBV25-1 to TRBJ1-2; D gene ambiguous. CDR3 length: 14 amino acids. Germline V gene data show CDR1 as MGHDK and CDR2 as SYGVNS. V lost 4 bases and J lost 8, with 17 bases in between. CDR3 nucleotides: TGTGCCAGCAGTGGGCGGAGGAACGGCAACGGCTACACCTTC. Protein sequence: CASSGRRNGNGYTF.